These T cell receptor beta chains were read from a single sample in a study of blood T cell repertoires in COVID-19. Sequencing used immunoSEQ multiplex PCR; TCRdb keeps in-frame clones, though not all of them. The sample has 100,000 to 150,000 clones, about four fifths seen once; the top ten hold approximately 18%. Input material: peripheral blood. Receptor source: a man aged 25-40 years with COVID-19, enrolled during active disease. CDR3s include the opening cysteine and the closing phenylalanine or tryptophan. A D gene is named only where the DNA matches it firmly. Part of the rows lack a size; the others show once, few, many or a class for expanded clones.

TRBV7-4	NA	few	TRBJ1-1	CASSLSIQENTEAFF	TGTGCCAGCAGCTTAAGTATCCAGGAAAACACTGAAGCTTTCTTT
TRBV13	TRBD1	few	TRBJ1-5	CASSFGTGGNQPQHF	TGTGCCAGCAGCTTCGGGACAGGGGGCAATCAGCCCCAGCATTTT
TRBV5-5	NA	once	TRBJ1-1	CASSWGQGRTEAFF	TGTGCCAGCAGCTGGGGGCAGGGAAGGACTGAAGCTTTCTTT
TRBV13	TRBD2	few	TRBJ2-5	CASSLAGEQETQYF	TGTGCCAGCAGTTTAGCGGGGGAACAAGAGACCCAGTACTTC
TRBV11-2	NA	NA	TRBJ2-7	CASSWESDGNYEQYF	TGTGCCAGCAGCTGGGAGTCGGACGGAAACTACGAGCAGTACTTC
TRBV7-3	TRBD2	NA	TRBJ2-5	CASSRGREETQYF	TGTGCCAGCAGCCGCGGGAGGGAAGAGACCCAGTACTTC
TRBV2	TRBD1	NA	TRBJ2-7	CASSSTGLEQYF	TGTGCCAGCAGTTCGACAGGGTTGGAGCAGTACTTC
TRBV11-2	TRBD2	NA	TRBJ2-3	CASSSVGAGAATDTQYF	TGTGCCAGCAGCTCCGTAGGAGCGGGAGCTGCGACAGATACGCAGTATTTT
TRBV9	TRBD2	NA	TRBJ2-3	CASSARLAEVTDTQYF	TGTGCCAGCAGCGCCAGACTAGCGGAGGTCACAGATACGCAGTATTTT
TRBV11-3	TRBD2	NA	TRBJ2-5	CASSLGGGETQYF	TGTGCCAGCAGCTTAGGCGGGGGGGAGACCCAGTACTTC
TRBV11-2	TRBD2	NA	TRBJ2-3	CASSSGLAGKASTDTQYF	TGTGCCAGCAGCTCCGGACTAGCGGGGAAAGCTAGCACAGATACGCAGTATTTT
TRBV19	NA	NA	TRBJ2-1	CASQARTNRYEQFF	TGTGCCAGCCAGGCGAGGACAAATCGGTATGAGCAGTTCTTC
TRBV19	NA	many	TRBJ2-7	CASSLGVGVSYEQYF	TGTGCCAGTAGTCTTGGGGTGGGAGTGTCCTACGAGCAGTACTTC
TRBV27	TRBD1	NA	TRBJ1-2	CASSADRGYGYGYTF	TGTGCCAGCAGCGCCGACAGGGGCTATGGCTATGGCTACACCTTC
TRBV4-1	NA	NA	TRBJ2-1	CASSQGRKDEQFF	TGCGCCAGCAGCCAAGGGCGGAAGGATGAGCAGTTCTTC
TRBV3-1/TRBV3-2	TRBD1	NA	TRBJ1-5	CASSPTGIPQPQHF	TGTGCCAGCAGCCCGACAGGGATCCCCCAGCCCCAGCATTTT
TRBV7-3	TRBD1	NA	TRBJ1-1	CASSSTGSGTEAFF	TGTGCCAGCAGCTCGACAGGGAGTGGGACTGAAGCTTTCTTT
TRBV28	TRBD1	once	TRBJ2-7	CASSFPGQGWSYEQYF	TGTGCCAGCAGCTTCCCGGGACAGGGTTGGTCCTACGAGCAGTACTTC
TRBV29-1	TRBD1	NA	TRBJ2-7	CSVRTGKGYEQYF	TGCAGCGTCCGGACAGGGAAGGGCTACGAGCAGTACTTC
TRBV15	TRBD1	NA	TRBJ1-6	CATSRDQDRGSPLHF	TGTGCCACCAGCAGAGATCAGGACAGGGGTTCACCCCTCCACTTT
TRBV19	NA	NA	TRBJ2-2	CATRHPRNTGELFF	TGTGCCACAAGACATCCAAGGAACACCGGGGAGCTGTTTTTT
TRBV6-4	NA	NA	TRBJ2-3	CASSAQQGTDTQYF	TGTGCCAGCAGTGCCCAACAGGGCACAGATACGCAGTATTTT
TRBV9	TRBD1	NA	TRBJ2-5	CASSVGDRVGAQETQYF	TGTGCCAGCAGCGTAGGAGACAGGGTGGGGGCCCAAGAGACCCAGTACTTC
TRBV4-3	NA	once	TRBJ2-1	CASSPRSPELSSYNEQFF	TGCGCCAGCAGCCCTCGGAGTCCCGAGCTAAGCTCCTACAATGAGCAGTTCTTC
TRBV3-1/TRBV3-2	NA	NA	TRBJ1-6	CASSQESGVRNSPLHF	TGTGCCAGCAGCCAAGAATCAGGGGTGAGGAATTCACCCCTCCACTTT
TRBV7-2	NA	once	TRBJ2-3	CASSRFRDYTQYF	TGTGCCAGCAGCCGTTTCCGAGATTATACGCAGTATTTT
TRBV5-1	NA	NA	TRBJ2-1	CASSLARTEEQFF	TGCGCCAGCAGCTTGGCCAGGACAGAGGAGCAGTTCTTC
TRBV9	TRBD2	NA	TRBJ2-7	CASSPWTSGEYEQYF	TGTGCCAGCAGCCCCTGGACTAGCGGGGAATACGAGCAGTACTTC
TRBV7-3	TRBD2	NA	TRBJ2-2	CASSLPGLAGKNTGELFF	TGTGCCAGCAGCTTACCGGGACTAGCGGGGAAAAACACCGGGGAGCTGTTTTTT
TRBV11-2	TRBD1	few	TRBJ2-6	CASTLGQGISGANVLTF	TGTGCCAGCACCTTGGGACAGGGTATAAGTGGGGCCAACGTCCTGACTTTC
TRBV19	TRBD1	once	TRBJ1-1	CASKNVQTTGVTEAFF	TGTGCCAGTAAAAATGTACAAACGACAGGGGTCACTGAAGCTTTCTTT
TRBV6-1	TRBD1	few	TRBJ2-2	CASSDLIMDRANTGELFF	TGTGCCAGCAGTGACCTCATAATGGACAGGGCCAACACCGGGGAGCTGTTTTTT
TRBV21-1	NA	NA	TRBJ1-2	CASSKYDKHTTYGYTF	TGTGCCAGCAGCAAATACGACAAGCACACCACCTATGGCTACACCTTC
TRBV6-1	NA	NA	TRBJ1-5	CASSEREGYHQPQHF	TGTGCCAGCAGTGAACGGGAAGGGTACCATCAGCCCCAGCATTTT
TRBV9	TRBD1	NA	TRBJ2-3	CASSYGTGGSTGTDTQYF	TGTGCCAGCAGCTACGGGACAGGGGGGTCGACTGGCACAGATACGCAGTATTTT
TRBV6-2/TRBV6-3	TRBD1	NA	TRBJ2-7	CASSTRRDSQYEQYF	TGTGCCAGCAGTACCCGCCGGGACAGTCAATACGAGCAGTACTTC
TRBV7-3	TRBD1	NA	TRBJ2-1	CASSSSGQGHNEQFF	TGTGCCAGCAGCTCCTCGGGACAGGGGCACAATGAGCAGTTCTTC
TRBV5-6	TRBD1	NA	TRBJ2-7	CASSLLTGVGEQYF	TGTGCCAGCAGCCTCTTGACAGGGGTGGGCGAGCAGTACTTC
TRBV6-5	NA	once	TRBJ1-3	CASRVTGISGNTIYF	TGTGCCAGCAGGGTAACAGGGATCTCTGGAAACACCATATATTTT
TRBV28	TRBD1	NA	TRBJ1-5	CASSTGTGHQPQHF	TGTGCCAGCAGTACCGGGACAGGGCATCAGCCCCAGCATTTT
TRBV28	NA	NA	TRBJ1-1	CASSLYPDLNTEAFF	TGTGCCAGCAGTTTATATCCAGACTTGAACACTGAAGCTTTCTTT
TRBV2	TRBD2	NA	TRBJ2-4	CASSQRLAEAKNIQYF	TGTGCCAGCAGCCAGCGACTAGCGGAAGCCAAAAACATTCAGTACTTC
TRBV11-3	NA	NA	TRBJ1-1	CASSLRGAGSTEAFF	TGTGCCAGCAGCTTGCGGGGGGCTGGGAGCACTGAAGCTTTCTTT
TRBV5-8	TRBD1	once	TRBJ1-5	CASSPGQMSNQPQHF	TGTGCCAGCAGCCCGGGACAGATGAGCAATCAGCCCCAGCATTTT
TRBV19	TRBD1	NA	TRBJ1-3	CASSIDLRTGSGNTIYF	TGTGCCAGTAGTATAGACCTTCGGACAGGGTCTGGAAACACCATATATTTT
TRBV7-6	NA	NA	TRBJ2-7	CASSLRTGPPYEQYF	TGTGCCAGCAGCTTAAGAACAGGGCCCCCCTACGAGCAGTACTTC